This T cell receptor (beta chain) was recovered during a study of cytomegalovirus exposure and HLA in healthy donors. General observations from the study: No immune exposure information besides CMV serostatus was available.

This clone was seen only a few times. Its target is unknown. Use of 60 Vbeta and 13 Jbeta primers characterized the PCR. Some clones are missing from TCRdb's copy, which holds only in-frame ones; the method was immunoSEQ multiplex PCR. The sample yields roughly 140,000 clones, 73% seen once. Trimming cost V 3 bases and J 1 base, with 9 bases left between them. Looked up from germline, CDR1 is MNHEY and CDR2 is SMNVEV (reference sequence). This CDR3 has 14 amino acids. Sequencing used PBMCs. The source is a human donor in good health. The chain links TRBV27 to TRBJ1-1; D remains ambiguous. This chain's CDR3 is CASSFSGGNTEAFF. The CDR3 DNA reads as TGTGCCAGCAGTTTTTCCGGAGGGAACACTGAAGCTTTCTTT.